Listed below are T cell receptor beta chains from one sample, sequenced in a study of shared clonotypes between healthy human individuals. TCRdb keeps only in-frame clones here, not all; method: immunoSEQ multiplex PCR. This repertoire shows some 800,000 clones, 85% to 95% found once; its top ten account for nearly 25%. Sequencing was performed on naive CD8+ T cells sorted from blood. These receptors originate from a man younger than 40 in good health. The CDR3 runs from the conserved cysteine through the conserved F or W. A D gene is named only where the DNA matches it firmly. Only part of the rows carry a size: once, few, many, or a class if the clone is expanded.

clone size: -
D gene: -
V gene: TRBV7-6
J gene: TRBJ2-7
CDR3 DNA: TGTGCCAGCAGCCTGGCAGGCCGAACCTACGAGCAGTACTTC
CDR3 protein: CASSLAGRTYEQYF

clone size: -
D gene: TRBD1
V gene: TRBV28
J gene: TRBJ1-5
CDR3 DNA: TGTGCCAGCAGTGATCAGGGGGTAGGTCAGCCCCAGCATTTT
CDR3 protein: CASSDQGVGQPQHF

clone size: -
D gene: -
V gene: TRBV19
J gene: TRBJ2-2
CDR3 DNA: TGTGCCAGTACCCCGGGGGTGAACACCGGGGAGCTGTTTTTT
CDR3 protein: CASTPGVNTGELFF

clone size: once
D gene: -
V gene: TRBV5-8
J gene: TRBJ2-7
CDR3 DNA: TGTGCCAGCAGCTTCATTGTGCACTCCTACGAGCAGTACTTC
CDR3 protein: CASSFIVHSYEQYF

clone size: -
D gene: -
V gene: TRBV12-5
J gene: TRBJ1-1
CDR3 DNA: TGTGCTAGTGGTTTGGTAGGCCCAGTCTACACTGAAGCTTTCTTT
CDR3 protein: CASGLVGPVYTEAFF

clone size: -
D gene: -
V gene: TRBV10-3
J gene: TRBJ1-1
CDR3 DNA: TGTGCCATCAGGGACAGTAACACTGAAGCTTTCTTT
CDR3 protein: CAIRDSNTEAFF

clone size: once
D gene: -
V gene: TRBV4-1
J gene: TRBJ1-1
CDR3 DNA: TGCGCCAGCAGCCAAGTAAGGGGGGGCACTGAAGCTTTCTTT
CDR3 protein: CASSQVRGGTEAFF

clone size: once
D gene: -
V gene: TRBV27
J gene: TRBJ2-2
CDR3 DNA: TGTGCCAGCAGTGGGGGACTGAACACCGGGGAGCTGTTTTTT
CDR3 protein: CASSGGLNTGELFF

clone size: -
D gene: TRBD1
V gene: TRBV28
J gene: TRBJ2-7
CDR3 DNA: TGTGCCAGCAGTCCCAGACAGGGTAGGGGAACCGGGCACGAGCAGTACTTC
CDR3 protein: CASSPRQGRGTGHEQYF

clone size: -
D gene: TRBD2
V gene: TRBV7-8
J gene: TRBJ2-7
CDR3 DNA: TGTGCCAGCAGAGGACTAGCGGAAACTTCCTCAACCTACGAGCAGTACTTC
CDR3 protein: CASRGLAETSSTYEQYF

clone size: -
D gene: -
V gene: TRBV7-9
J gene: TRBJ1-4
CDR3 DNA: TGTGCCACTACGACAGCAACTAATGAAAAACTGTTTTTT
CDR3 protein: CATTTATNEKLFF

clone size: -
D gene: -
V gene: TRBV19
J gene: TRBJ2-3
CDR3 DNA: TGTGCCAGTAGAAGAACAGAATATTCCACAGATACGCAGTATTTT
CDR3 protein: CASRRTEYSTDTQYF

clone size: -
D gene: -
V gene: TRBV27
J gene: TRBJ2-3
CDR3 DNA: TGTGCCAGCAGTTCAGACCAAAACACAGATACGCAGTATTTT
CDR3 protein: CASSSDQNTDTQYF

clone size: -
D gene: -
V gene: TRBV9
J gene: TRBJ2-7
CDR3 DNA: TGTGCCAGCTCCCGAGGGGAGGTCTACGAGCAGTACTTC
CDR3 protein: CASSRGEVYEQYF

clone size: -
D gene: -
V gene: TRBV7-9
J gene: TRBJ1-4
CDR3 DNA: TGTGCCAGCAGCTTATCTCGGGGTGGGGAAAAACTGTTTTTT
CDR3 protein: CASSLSRGGEKLFF

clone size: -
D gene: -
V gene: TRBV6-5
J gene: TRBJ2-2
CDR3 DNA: TGTGCCAGCAGTGCCGGGAGCCCCGGGGAGCTGTTTTTT
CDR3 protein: CASSAGSPGELFF

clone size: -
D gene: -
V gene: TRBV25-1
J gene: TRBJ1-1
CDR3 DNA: TGTGCCAGCAGTGCGGCGGTGAACACTGAAGCTTTCTTT
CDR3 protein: CASSAAVNTEAFF

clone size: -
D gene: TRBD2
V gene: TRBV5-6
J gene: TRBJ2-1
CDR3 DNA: TGTGCCAGCAGCCTCAGACTAGCGGGGGGGTACAATGAGCAGTTCTTC
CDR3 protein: CASSLRLAGGYNEQFF

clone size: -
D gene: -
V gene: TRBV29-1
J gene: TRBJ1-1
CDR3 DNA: TGCAGCGTTGTTTGGGATATGAACACTGAAGCTTTCTTT
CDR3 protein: CSVVWDMNTEAFF

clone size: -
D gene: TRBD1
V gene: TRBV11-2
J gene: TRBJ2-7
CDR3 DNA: TGTGCCAGCAGCTTAGGACAGGGGGCTAACGAGCAGTACTTC
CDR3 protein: CASSLGQGANEQYF

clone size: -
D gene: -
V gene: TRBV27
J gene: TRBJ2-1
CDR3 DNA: TGTGCCAGCAGCAGCGGATCCTCCTACAATGAGCAGTTCTTC
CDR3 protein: CASSSGSSYNEQFF

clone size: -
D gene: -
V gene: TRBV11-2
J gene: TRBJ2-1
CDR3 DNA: TGTGCCAGCAGCCCCGGTCCCGGCGATGAGCAGTTCTTC
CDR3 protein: CASSPGPGDEQFF

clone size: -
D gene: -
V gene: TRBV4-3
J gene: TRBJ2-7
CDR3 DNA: TGCGCCAGCAGCCAAGATTGGGACCCAGCCTACGAGCAGTACTTC
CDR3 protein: CASSQDWDPAYEQYF

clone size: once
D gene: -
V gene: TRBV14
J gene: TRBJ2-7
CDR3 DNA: TGTGCCAGCAGCCCCGGATCCTACGAGCAGTACTTC
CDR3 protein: CASSPGSYEQYF

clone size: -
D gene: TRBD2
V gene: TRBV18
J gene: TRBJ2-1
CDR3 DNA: TGTGCCAGCTCACCGGGACTAGCGGCGTTACCTACCTACAATGAGCAGTTCTTC
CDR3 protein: CASSPGLAALPTYNEQFF

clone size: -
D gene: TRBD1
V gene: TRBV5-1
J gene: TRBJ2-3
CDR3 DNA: TGCGCCAGCAGCACGGACAGGGGGCGCGCAGATACGCAGTATTTT
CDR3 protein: CASSTDRGRADTQYF

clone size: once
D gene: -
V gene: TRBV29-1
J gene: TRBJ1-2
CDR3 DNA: TGCAGCGTTGAAGATCAGGGGTCCGGCTACACCTTC
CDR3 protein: CSVEDQGSGYTF

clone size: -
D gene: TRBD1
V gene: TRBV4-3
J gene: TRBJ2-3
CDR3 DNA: TGCGCCAGCAGCCAACGAACAGGGGCTAGCACAGATACGCAGTATTTT
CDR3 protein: CASSQRTGASTDTQYF

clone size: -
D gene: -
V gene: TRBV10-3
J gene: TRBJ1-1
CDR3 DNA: TGTGCCATCATTAAGGACAGCAACACTGAAGCTTTCTTT
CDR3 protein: CAIIKDSNTEAFF

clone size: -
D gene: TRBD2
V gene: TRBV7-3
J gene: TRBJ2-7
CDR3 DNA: TGTGCCAGCAGCTTGGGACTAGCGGGAGAGGGAGGCGAGCAGTACTTC
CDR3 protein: CASSLGLAGEGGEQYF

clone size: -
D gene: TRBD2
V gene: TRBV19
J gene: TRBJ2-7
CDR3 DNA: TGTGCCAGTAGTATAGGTAGCGGGAGCTACGAGCAGTACTTC
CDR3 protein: CASSIGSGSYEQYF

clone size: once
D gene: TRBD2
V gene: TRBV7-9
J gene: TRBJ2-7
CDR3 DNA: TGTGCCAGCAGCTCCCGGGTTAGCGGGAGCGCTAGCTCCTACGAGCAGTACTTC
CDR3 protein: CASSSRVSGSASSYEQYF

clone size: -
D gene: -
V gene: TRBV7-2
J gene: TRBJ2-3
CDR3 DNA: TGTGCCAGCAGCCACTCGGGGCTAAAAACAGATACGCAGTATTTT
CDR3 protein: CASSHSGLKTDTQYF

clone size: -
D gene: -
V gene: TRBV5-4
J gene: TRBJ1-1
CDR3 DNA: TGTGCCAGCCACTTTTCTGGGGGGAACACTGAAGCTTTCTTT
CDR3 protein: CASHFSGGNTEAFF

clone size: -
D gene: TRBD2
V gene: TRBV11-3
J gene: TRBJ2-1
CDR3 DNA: TGTGCCAGCAGCCCGAGAATGACTAGCGGGAGCTCCTACAATGAGCAGTTCTTC
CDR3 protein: CASSPRMTSGSSYNEQFF

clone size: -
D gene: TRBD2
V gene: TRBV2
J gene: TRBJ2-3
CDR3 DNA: TGTGCCAGCAGTGAATGGGCGGGAGTTCAAGATACGCAGTATTTT
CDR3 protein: CASSEWAGVQDTQYF

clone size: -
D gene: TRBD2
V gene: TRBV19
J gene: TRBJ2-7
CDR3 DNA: TGTGCCAGTAGTACTCAAATCATAGCGGGAGGATCCTACGAGCAGTACTTC
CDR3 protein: CASSTQIIAGGSYEQYF

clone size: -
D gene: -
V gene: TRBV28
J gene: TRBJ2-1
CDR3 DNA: TGTGCCAGCAGCTCTCCGACCCTAGGAAGTGAGCAGTTCTTC
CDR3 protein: CASSSPTLGSEQFF

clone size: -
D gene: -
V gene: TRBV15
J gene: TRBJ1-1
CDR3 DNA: TGTGCCACCAGCCGGATGGGAAGTACTACTGAAGCTTTCTTT
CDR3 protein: CATSRMGSTTEAFF

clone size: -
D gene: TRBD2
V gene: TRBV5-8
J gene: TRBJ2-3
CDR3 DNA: TGTGCCAGCAGCTCCGGACTAGCGGGAGGAGATACGCAGTATTTT
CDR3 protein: CASSSGLAGGDTQYF

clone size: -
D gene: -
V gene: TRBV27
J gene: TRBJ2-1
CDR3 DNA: TGTGCCAGCAGTTTATCGGGCTTCAGCTCCTACAATGAGCAGTTCTTC
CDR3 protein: CASSLSGFSSYNEQFF

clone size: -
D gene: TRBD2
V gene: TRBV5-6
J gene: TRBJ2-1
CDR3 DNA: TGTGCCAGCAGCCCGGGACTAGCGGGAGCATACAATGAGCAGTTCTTC
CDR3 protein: CASSPGLAGAYNEQFF

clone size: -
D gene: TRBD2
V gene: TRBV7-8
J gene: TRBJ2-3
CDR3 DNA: TGTGCCAGCAGCTTAAAGTGGCGGGAGGGCACAGATACGCAGTATTTT
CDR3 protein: CASSLKWREGTDTQYF

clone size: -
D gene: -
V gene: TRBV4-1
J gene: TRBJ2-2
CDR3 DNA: TGCGCCAGCAGCTCTGTAAGCACCGGGGAGCTGTTTTTT
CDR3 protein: CASSSVSTGELFF

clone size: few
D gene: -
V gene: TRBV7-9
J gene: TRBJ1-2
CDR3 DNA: TGTGCCAGCAGCTCAGGGAGAGGTGGCTACACCTTC
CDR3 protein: CASSSGRGGYTF